This TCR beta chain was captured in a study of T cells in Graves' hyperthyroidism and ophthalmopathy. This CDR3 is 13 amino acids long. With V trimmed by 8 bases and J by 8 bases, 7 bases remained unmatched. Germline V gives CDR1 SNHLY, CDR2 FYNNEI. What was amplified from RNA transcripts were TCR beta CDR3 regions. HTBI primers were employed in a first-round RT-PCR of the TCR CDR3. MiXCR was run by TCRdb on the multiplex PCR reads, yielding one entry per CDR3 protein. The table has roughly 160,000 distinct CDR3 sequences, approximately 9% seen once. This clonotype was counted ten times or more. Material for sequencing was blood. The origin of this receptor is a woman aged 18-29 years with Graves' hyperthyroidism that later progressed to Graves' ophthalmopathy. The rearrangement uses TRBV2 and TRBJ2-1, with TRBD1 matching over 9 bases. The CDR3 coding sequence is TGTGCCAGCCGGGACAGGGCGCTCCATGAGCAGTTCTTC. Translation: CASRDRALHEQFF.